This T cell receptor (beta chain) was identified during a study of blood T cell repertoires in COVID-19. Background on the study: PBMCs, B-cell-depleted T cells, or T cells provided the cDNA or gDNA that made up the material.

This CDR3 region has 15 residues. Germline values: CDR1 MDHEN, CDR2 SYDVKM. V was clipped by 5 bases and J by 4 bases; unmatched bases: 8. In its sample, this clone was seen once. TCRdb's table, derived via immunoSEQ multiplex PCR, lists solely in-frame clones and lacks some. Here the sample spans over 250,000 clones, over 75% being singletons. V and J are TRBV28 and TRBJ2-7; 10 nucleotides line up with TRBD2. Sequenced: PBMCs or T cells enriched from blood (not recorded which). This receptor was identified in a woman aged 25 to 39 who had recovered from COVID-19. The CDR3 nucleotides read TGTGCCAGCAGTGGAGCGGGAGGGCCTTCGTACGAGCAGTACTTC. It translates to CASSGAGGPSYEQYF.